The 20 T cell receptor beta chains below come from one sample, sequenced in a study of shared clonotypes between healthy human individuals. Using immunoSEQ multiplex PCR, the repertoire was profiled, and TCRdb retains in-frame clones only, with some absent. This table holds about 1.5 million clones, under 99% found once. The sample comprised naive CD4+ T cells sorted from blood. Subset described: CD45RA+ positively selected. These receptor sequences come from a young man in good health.

V is TRBV27 and J is TRBJ1-3; possible D gene TRBD1, 5 bases. CDR1 and CDR2 (germline): MNHEY, SMNVEV (reference sequence). Trimming shortened V by 6 bases and J by 0 bases, and 6 bases separated the two germline ends. The CDR3 runs to 13 residues. CDR3: CASRQGSGNTIYF. The CDR3 nucleotides read TGTGCCAGCAGGCAGGGCTCTGGAAACACCATATATTTT.

The chain uses TRBV6-1 and TRBJ1-2; D not certain. The ends were cut back, 2 bases at V and 5 bases at J, with 12 bases in the middle. There are 14 residues in the CDR3. Germline lookup yields CDR1 MNHNS and CDR2 SASEGT. The CDR3 loop reads CASSETRQRYGYTF. The CDR3 DNA is TGTGCCAGCAGTGAAACCAGGCAGAGGTATGGCTACACCTTC.

V gene TRBV5-5 combines with J gene TRBJ2-7; TRBD1 agrees at 8 bases. This CDR3 is 15 amino acids long. The germline gives CDR1 SGHKS, CDR2 YYEKEE (reference sequence). V lost 2 bases, J lost 5 bases, and 9 bases stayed unmatched. This chain's CDR3 is CASSFTPGQGHEQYF. CDR3 DNA: TGTGCCAGCAGCTTCACCCCAGGACAGGGCCACGAGCAGTACTTC.

The chain uses TRBV7-6 and TRBJ2-2; 7 bases fit TRBD2. Germline trimming cut 3 bases from V and 0 bases from J; bases unmatched to any gene: 7. In germline, CDR1 is SGHVS, CDR2 FNYEAQ. The CDR3 covers 17 residues. The CDR3: CASSLLAGVTNTGELFF. CDR3 sequence (DNA): TGTGCCAGCAGCTTGTTGGCGGGGGTAACGAACACCGGGGAGCTGTTTTTT.

The V call is TRBV6-6, the J call TRBJ1-2; 7 positions agree with TRBD1. This CDR3 region has 13 residues. The germline gives CDR1 MNHNY, CDR2 SVGAGI (reference sequence). The V segment lost 0 bases and the J segment 7 bases; nucleotides outside the gene matches: 2. The CDR3 region is CASSYSGGRGYTF. CDR3 nucleotide sequence: TGTGCCAGCAGTTACTCAGGGGGCCGTGGCTACACCTTC.

The chain is built from TRBV28 and TRBJ1-1; D gene unclear. This CDR3 has 13 amino acids. V gave up 7 bases and J gave up 3 bases, with 12 bases separating them. Germline V gives CDR1 MDHEN, CDR2 SYDVKM. CDR3 amino acids: CASTTDNYTEAFF. CDR3 nucleotides: TGTGCCAGCACTACCGACAACTACACTGAAGCTTTCTTT.

V is TRBV9 and J is TRBJ2-1, with 9 bases lining up with TRBD2. With 3 bases clipped from V and 4 bases from J, the junction kept 11 bases outside the gene matches. Germline CDR1 is SGDLS and CDR2 is YYNGEE. This CDR3 comprises 17 residues. The CDR3 spells CASSAGLAPIKYNEQFF. As DNA, the CDR3 is TGTGCCAGCAGCGCAGGACTAGCGCCTATCAAGTACAATGAGCAGTTCTTC.

V gene TRBV6-5 combines with J gene TRBJ2-1; D perhaps matches TRBD1 (6 bases). Per germline, CDR1 MNHEY and CDR2 SVGAGI. CDR3 length equals 13 residues. Trimming took off 5 bases at V and 6 bases at J, with 11 bases between the two ends. CDR3: CASSQGTRNEQFF. The CDR3 DNA follows: TGTGCCAGCAGTCAGGGGACGCGCAATGAGCAGTTCTTC.

The gene calls are TRBV18 and TRBJ2-3; tentatively, D is TRBD1 (5 bases). The germline V gene encodes CDR1 KGHSH and CDR2 LQKENI. The CDR3 has 20 residues. V was trimmed by 0 bases and J by 1 base, leaving 23 bases between them. The CDR3 sequence: CASSPPRGRAALPRTDTQYF. CDR3 nucleotides: TGTGCCAGCTCACCACCTCGAGGCAGGGCTGCCTTACCCCGCACAGATACGCAGTATTTT.

The rearrangement joins TRBV4-2 to TRBJ1-2; no definite D call. The CDR3 runs 13 residues. Looked up from germline, CDR1 is LGHNA and CDR2 is YNFKEQ. V lost 0 bases to trimming and J lost 7 bases, with 9 bases between them. CDR3: CASSQDRTTGYTF. In DNA, the CDR3 is TGTGCCAGCAGCCAAGACAGAACGACTGGCTACACCTTC.

Comment on this clone: This sample also contains other DNA sequences that code for the same CDR3. This chain joins TRBV15 and TRBJ2-1; D not resolved. V was clipped by 3 bases and J by 4 bases, with 7 bases between them. In germline, CDR1 is LNHNV, CDR2 YYDKDF (reference sequence). The CDR3 contains 13 residues. The CDR3, as DNA: TGTGCCACCAGCAGGGACCGATACAATGAGCAGTTCTTC. Translated, it gives CATSRDRYNEQFF.

The rearrangement joins TRBV18 to TRBJ2-5, with a weak D call TRBD2 (5 bases). CDR3 size: 15 residues. Germline V gene data show CDR1 as KGHSH and CDR2 as LQKENI. V lost 3 bases and J 1 base, leaving 12 bases between the germline ends. CDR3 protein: CASSPRSSGQETQYF. The CDR3 coding sequence is TGTGCCAGCTCACCTCGGAGCAGCGGCCAAGAGACCCAGTACTTC.

The chain couples TRBV7-2 to TRBJ2-1; 10 nucleotides line up with TRBD2. The CDR3 runs 18 residues. Germline CDR1 is SGHTA and CDR2 is FQGNSA. The J segment lost 1 base and the V segment lost 0 bases, leaving 6 bases of the junction unmatched. The chain's CDR3 is CASSLAPLAGLSYNEQFF. CDR3 in DNA: TGTGCCAGCAGCTTAGCTCCACTAGCGGGACTTTCCTACAATGAGCAGTTCTTC.

The rearrangement joins TRBV19 to TRBJ2-5, with D perhaps matching TRBD1 or TRBD2 (6 bases each). CDR3 size: 15 residues. Germline V gene data show CDR1 as LNHDA and CDR2 as SQIVND (reference sequence). V lost 5 bases and J lost 1, with 14 bases in between. The CDR3 nucleotides read TGTGCCAGTAGTCCAACCGGGGGCGGCCAAGAGACCCAGTACTTC. Amino acid sequence: CASSPTGGGQETQYF. The full variable domain, its missing parts supplied by reference TRBV19 and TRBJ2-5, is DGGITQSPKYLFRKEGQNVTLSCEQNLNHDAMYWYRQDPGQGLRLIYYSQIVNDFQKGDIAEGYSVSREKKESFPLTVTSAQKNPTAFYLCASSPTGGGQETQYFGPGTRLLVL.

The chain is built from TRBV9 and TRBJ2-6; TRBD1 agrees at 11 bases. The CDR3 spans 18 residues. Trimming took 3 bases from V and 4 from J; bases not matched to a gene: 9. Germline assignment: CDR1 SGDLS and CDR2 YYNGEE. The CDR3 loop reads CASSAGQGEGTGANVLTF. CDR3 coding DNA: TGTGCCAGCAGCGCGGGACAGGGGGAGGGAACCGGGGCCAACGTCCTGACTTTC. The full variable domain, rest sourced from reference TRBV9 and TRBJ2-6, is DSGVTQTPKHLITATGQRVTLRCSPRSGDLSVYWYQQSLDQGLQFLIQYYNGEERAKGNILERFSAQQFPDLHSELNLSSLELGDSALYFCASSAGQGEGTGANVLTFGAGSRLTVL.

The chain recombines TRBV5-1 with TRBJ2-3; 16 positions match TRBD2. This CDR3 is built from 17 residues. The junction had 6 bases not matched to a gene; V was cut back by 3 bases and J by 5 bases. The germline V gene has CDR1 SGHRS and CDR2 YFSETQ. CDR3 DNA: TGCGCCAGCAGCTGGCCGGGACTAGCGGGAGGGGGAGATACGCAGTATTTT. Protein sequence: CASSWPGLAGGGDTQYF.

The rearrangement joins TRBV7-6 to TRBJ1-2; 9 bases agree with TRBD1. The V gene end was trimmed by 5 bases and the J gene end by 7 bases; junction bases not matched to a gene: 5. This CDR3 has 13 amino acids. CDR1 is SGHVS, CDR2 FNYEAQ, per germline. CDR3 residues: CASSATGGFGYTF. The CDR3 nucleotides read TGTGCCAGCAGCGCGACAGGGGGGTTTGGCTACACCTTC.

V gene TRBV2 combines with J gene TRBJ2-2; 10 nucleotides agree with TRBD1. The germline V gene has CDR1 SNHLY and CDR2 FYNNEI. The junction had 6 bases not matched to a gene; V was cut back by 6 bases and J by 5 bases. The CDR3 length is 15 residues. The CDR3 bases are TGTGCCAGCAGGAAGACAGGGGGCCCTACCGGGGAGCTGTTTTTT. This gives the protein CASRKTGGPTGELFF. Looking up the rest from reference TRBV2 and TRBJ2-2 gives the full variable domain: EPEVTQTPSHQVTQMGQEVILRCVPISNHLYFYWYRQILGQKVEFLVSFYNNEISEKSEIFDDQFSVERPDGSNFTLKIRSTKLEDSAMYFCASRKTGGPTGELFFGEGSRLTVL.

The chain has TRBV7-9 and TRBJ2-5; D could derive from TRBD1 or TRBD2 (5 bases each). The CDR3 is 11 amino acids. The V and J ends lost 8 bases and 4 bases respectively, with 8 bases between them. Germline V CDR1 and CDR2: SEHNR, FQNEAQ (reference sequence). CDR3 DNA sequence: TGTGCCAGCGAGAGGGGAGAGACCCAGTACTTC. Translation gives CASERGETQYF.

This chain connects TRBV5-6 to TRBJ2-3; D might be TRBD2 (6 bases). The V end lost 0 bases, the J end lost 2 bases, and 19 bases lay between the germline ends. This CDR3 has 18 residues. Germline assignment: CDR1 SGHDT and CDR2 YYEEEE. CDR3 in DNA: TGTGCCAGCAGCTTGGCCTTTTTTAGCGGAGATTACACAGATACGCAGTATTTT. As protein: CASSLAFFSGDYTDTQYF.